A single sample is the source of the 8 T cell receptor beta chains below, sequenced in a study of cytomegalovirus exposure and HLA in healthy donors. The PCR used 60 Vbeta and 13 Jbeta primers. Libraries were prepared by immunoSEQ multiplex PCR; TCRdb keeps only in-frame clonotypes and omits some of them. The sample holds 100,000 or so clones, about 80% seen once. The specimen sequenced was PBMCs. Receptors were obtained from a man in his forties or fifties in good health and CMV-seropositive.

In DNA, the CDR3 is TGTGCCAGCAGCTCCCAGGCCCGGGGCCAAGAGACCCAGTACTTC. Its protein is CASSSQARGQETQYF. The rearrangement uses TRBV9 and TRBJ2-5; D might be TRBD2 (5 bases). Trimming removed 4 bases from V and 1 base from J, with 14 bases in between. Germline assignment: CDR1 SGDLS and CDR2 YYNGEE. CDR3 length: 15 residues.

The V call is TRBV5-6, the J call TRBJ2-2, with TRBD2 identical over 7 bases. The CDR3 is 15 residues long. With V trimmed by 0 bases and J by 3 bases, 2 bases remained unmatched. The germline V gene encodes CDR1 SGHDT and CDR2 YYEEEE. CDR3 sequence reads: CASSLAGGYTGELFF. DNA for the CDR3: TGTGCCAGCAGCTTGGCCGGGGGGTACACCGGGGAGCTGTTTTTT.

The chain carries TRBV19 and TRBJ2-7, with 7 bases that match TRBD2. The CDR3 is made up of 14 amino acids. Germline loops: CDR1 LNHDA, CDR2 SQIVND (reference sequence). Trimming cost V 2 bases and J 2 bases; bases outside gene matches: 3. CDR3 bases: TGTGCCAGTAGTATAACTAGCGACACCTACGAGCAGTACTTC. Protein product: CASSITSDTYEQYF.

The chain couples TRBV19 to TRBJ1-6, with unresolved D. V lost 9 bases and J lost 9, with 15 bases in between. The CDR3 covers 13 residues. Germline CDR1 LNHDA, CDR2 SQIVND (reference sequence). CDR3 sequence reads: CASAPEEGSPLHF. CDR3 nucleotides: TGTGCCAGCGCTCCGGAGGAGGGTTCACCCCTCCACTTT.

The chain couples TRBV6-5 to TRBJ2-7; D gene unclear. This CDR3 has 14 residues. Germline CDR1 and CDR2: MNHEY and SVGAGI. Between the trimmed V and J ends, which lost 6 bases and 6 bases, there was a span of 18 bases. CDR3 DNA: TGTGCCAGCAGCCCGGTTCTCCCCCCTCGCGAGCAGTACTTC. Protein sequence: CASSPVLPPREQYF.

The chain links TRBV5-8 to TRBJ1-4, with 10 bases lining up with TRBD1. The CDR3 totals 15 residues. Germline V gives CDR1 SGHTS, CDR2 YDEGEE. J lost 8 bases, V lost 4 bases, and 8 bases had no gene match. Here the CDR3 reads CASSPGDRGGEKLFF. CDR3 nucleotide sequence: TGTGCCAGCAGCCCCGGGGACAGGGGCGGAGAAAAACTGTTTTTT.

The CDR3: CASSALQGGYGYTF. In DNA form, the CDR3 reads TGTGCCAGCAGCGCGCTACAGGGCGGCTATGGCTACACCTTC. The rearrangement links TRBV9 to TRBJ1-2, with D maybe TRBD1 (6 bases). The CDR3 runs 14 residues. Trimming removed 3 bases at V and 4 bases at J, with 13 bases between. Germline assignment: CDR1 SGDLS and CDR2 YYNGEE.

This clone was found a few times. The rearrangement uses TRBV11-3 and TRBJ1-2; D is possibly TRBD1 (5 bases). The CDR3 spans 15 residues. Trimming took 3 bases from V and 4 from J, leaving 15 bases between them. CDR1 is SGHNT and CDR2 is YENEEA in the germline V gene. CDR3 protein: CASSLTAGIGYGYTF. In DNA, the CDR3 is TGTGCCAGCAGCTTGACGGCAGGGATTGGCTATGGCTACACCTTC.